This T cell receptor (beta chain) was profiled in a study of blood T cells in healthy people across ages. Broader study findings: Any changes in expanded clonotypes were possibly confounded, as donor CMV status remained unknown. Unsorted PBMC input precluded a conclusive naive versus antigen-experienced comparison.

Total RNA extraction produced at least 6 micrograms (per sample) for the study. This clonotype has more than one count but fewer than ten. Antigen: not known. The authors ran a second PCR of roughly 6 to 11 cycles using a sample-barcoded 5' primer and a J-beta primer mix. TCRdb called the 5' RACE reads again in MiXCR, with one record for every CDR3 protein. The sample includes 550,000 to 800,000 distinct CDR3 sequences, 32% seen only once; the top ten take approximately 15%. Germline CDR1 is LNHNV and CDR2 is YYDKDF (reference sequence). This CDR3 comprises 18 residues. V lost 0 bases, J lost 0 bases, and 17 bases lay in between.

Sequenced sample: blood. This TCR came from a woman of 80 years or more in good health. This chain connects TRBV15 to TRBJ1-1; D uncertain. CDR3 DNA sequence: TGTGCCACCAGCAGAGATTCTCGGACGGGAACCATGAACACTGAAGCTTTCTTT. Translated: CATSRDSRTGTMNTEAFF.